This T cell receptor beta chain appears in the sequencing data of a study of T cells in Graves' hyperthyroidism and ophthalmopathy. The overall study: Peripheral blood was taken when the disease was first diagnosed, before any treatment began. Whole-study findings and limits: Ophthalmopathy, which appeared later, was predicted by the model a median around 6 months before onset. Researchers found most expanded thyroid clonotypes above 0.001 in blood as well.

This clonotype came up many times. Its antigen is undetermined. V shed 0 bases and J shed 1 base, with 10 bases lying between them. The CDR3 is 15 residues long. Germline V CDR1 and CDR2: LNHNV, YYDKDF (reference sequence). RNA transcripts yielded amplified TCR beta CDR3 regions. The HTBI primer set served for first-round RT-PCR of the TCR CDR3. TCRdb recomputed calls from the multiplex PCR reads with MiXCR, one row per CDR3 protein. The sample has 350,000 or so distinct CDR3 sequences, 15% to 20% seen once. The study included ophthalmopathy patients with Clinical Activity Score at least 3, NOSPECS grade at least 4 and duration under 3 months.

This TCR derives from a woman aged 40-49 years with Graves' ophthalmopathy. The sequencing sample was made of blood. The chain couples TRBV15 to TRBJ2-7; the D is unclear. As DNA, the CDR3 is TGTGCCACCAGCAGAGATCCGGAGACTTCCTACGAGCAGTACTTC. It codes for CATSRDPETSYEQYF.